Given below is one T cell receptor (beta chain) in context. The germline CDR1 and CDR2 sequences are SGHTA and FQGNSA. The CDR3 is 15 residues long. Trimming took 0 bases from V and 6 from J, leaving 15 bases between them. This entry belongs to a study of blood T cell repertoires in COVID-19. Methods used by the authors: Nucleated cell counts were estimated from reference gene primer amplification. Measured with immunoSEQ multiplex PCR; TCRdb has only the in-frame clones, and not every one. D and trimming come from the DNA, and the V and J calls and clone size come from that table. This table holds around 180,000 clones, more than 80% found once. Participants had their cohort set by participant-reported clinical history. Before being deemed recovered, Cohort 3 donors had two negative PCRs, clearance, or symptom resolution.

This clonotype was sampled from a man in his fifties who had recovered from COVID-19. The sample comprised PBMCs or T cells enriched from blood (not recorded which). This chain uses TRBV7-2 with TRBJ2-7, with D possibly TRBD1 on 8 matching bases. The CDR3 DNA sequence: TGTGCCAGCAGCTTAGCTGTCGGGGGGACAGGCGAGCAGTACTTC. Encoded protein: CASSLAVGGTGEQYF.